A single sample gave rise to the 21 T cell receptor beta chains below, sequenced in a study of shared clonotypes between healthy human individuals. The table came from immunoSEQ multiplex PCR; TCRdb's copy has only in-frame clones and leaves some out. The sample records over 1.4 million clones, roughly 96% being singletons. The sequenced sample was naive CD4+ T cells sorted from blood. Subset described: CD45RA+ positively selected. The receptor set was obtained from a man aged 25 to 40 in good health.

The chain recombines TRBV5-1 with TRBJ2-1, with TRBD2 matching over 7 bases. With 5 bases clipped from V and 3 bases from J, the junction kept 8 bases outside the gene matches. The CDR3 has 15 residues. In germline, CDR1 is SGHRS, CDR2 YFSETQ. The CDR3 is CASRGGTTIYNEQFF. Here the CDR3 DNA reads TGCGCCAGCAGAGGCGGGACTACAATCTACAATGAGCAGTTCTTC.

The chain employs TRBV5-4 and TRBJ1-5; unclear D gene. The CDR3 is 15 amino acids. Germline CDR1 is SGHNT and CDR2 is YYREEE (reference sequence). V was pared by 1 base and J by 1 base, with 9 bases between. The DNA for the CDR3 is TGTGCCAGCAGCTTGTGGGGTGTGAGCAATCAGCCCCAGCATTTT. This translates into CASSLWGVSNQPQHF. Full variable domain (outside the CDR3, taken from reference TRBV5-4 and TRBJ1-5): ETGVTQSPTHLIKTRGQQVTLRCSSQSGHNTVSWYQQALGQGPQFIFQYYREEENGRGNFPPRFSGLQFPNYSSELNVNALELDDSALYLCASSLWGVSNQPQHFGDGTRLSIL.

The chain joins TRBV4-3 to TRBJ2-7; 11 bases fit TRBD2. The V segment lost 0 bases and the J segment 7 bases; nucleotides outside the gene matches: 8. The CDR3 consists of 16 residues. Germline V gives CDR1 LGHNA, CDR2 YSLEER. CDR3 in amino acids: CASSQDTSGSRGEQYF. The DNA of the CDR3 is TGCGCCAGCAGCCAAGATACTAGCGGGAGTAGAGGGGAGCAGTACTTC.

CDR3 nucleotides: TGTGCCAGCAGCGTAGTGGTAGCGGGAGCTTCAACAAACAATGAGCAGTTCTTC. It translates to CASSVVVAGASTNNEQFF. The V and J genes are TRBV9 and TRBJ2-1; 9 bases are shared with TRBD2. Trimming removed 0 bases from V and 5 bases from J; junction bases left unmatched: 12. The germline gives CDR1 SGDLS, CDR2 YYNGEE. The CDR3 has 18 residues.

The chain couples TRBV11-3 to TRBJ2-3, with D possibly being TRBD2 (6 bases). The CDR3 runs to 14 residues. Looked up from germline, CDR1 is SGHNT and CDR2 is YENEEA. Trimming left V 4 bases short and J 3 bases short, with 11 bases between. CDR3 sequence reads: CASSSGRLTDTQYF. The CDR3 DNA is TGTGCCAGCAGCTCCGGGAGATTGACAGATACGCAGTATTTT.

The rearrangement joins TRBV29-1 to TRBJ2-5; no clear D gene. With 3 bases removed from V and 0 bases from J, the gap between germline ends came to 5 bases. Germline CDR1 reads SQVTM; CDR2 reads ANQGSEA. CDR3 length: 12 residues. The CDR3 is CSVENHQETQYF. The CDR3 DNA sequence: TGCAGCGTTGAGAATCACCAAGAGACCCAGTACTTC.

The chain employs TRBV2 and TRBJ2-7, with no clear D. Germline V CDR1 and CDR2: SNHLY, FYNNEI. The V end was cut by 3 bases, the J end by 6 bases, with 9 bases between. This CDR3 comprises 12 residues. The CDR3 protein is CASSDDTVEQYF. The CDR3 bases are TGTGCCAGCAGTGACGACACCGTCGAGCAGTACTTC.

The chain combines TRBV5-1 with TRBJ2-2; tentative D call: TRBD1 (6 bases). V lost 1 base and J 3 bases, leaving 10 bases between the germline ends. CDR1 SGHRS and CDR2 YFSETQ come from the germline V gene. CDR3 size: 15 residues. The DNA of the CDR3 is TGCGCCAGCAGCTTGCAGCACAGGGACACCGGGGAGCTGTTTTTT. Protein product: CASSLQHRDTGELFF.

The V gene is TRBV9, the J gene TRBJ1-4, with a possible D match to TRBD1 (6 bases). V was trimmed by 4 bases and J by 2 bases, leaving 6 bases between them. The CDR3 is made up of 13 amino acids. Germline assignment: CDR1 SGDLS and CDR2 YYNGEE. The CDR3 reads CASSRGTNEKLFF. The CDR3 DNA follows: TGTGCCAGCAGCAGGGGGACTAATGAAAAACTGTTTTTT.

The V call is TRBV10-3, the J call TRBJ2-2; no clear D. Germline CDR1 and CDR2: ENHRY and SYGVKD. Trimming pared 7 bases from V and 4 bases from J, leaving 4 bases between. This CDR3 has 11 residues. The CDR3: CAIMGTGELFF. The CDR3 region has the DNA TGTGCCATCATGGGCACCGGGGAGCTGTTTTTT.

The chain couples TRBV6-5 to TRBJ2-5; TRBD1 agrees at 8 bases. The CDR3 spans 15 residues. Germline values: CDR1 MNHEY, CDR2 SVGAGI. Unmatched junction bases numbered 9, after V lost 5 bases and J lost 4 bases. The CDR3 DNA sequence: TGTGCCAGCAGTACCCGGACAGGGTACGCAGAGACCCAGTACTTC. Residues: CASSTRTGYAETQYF.

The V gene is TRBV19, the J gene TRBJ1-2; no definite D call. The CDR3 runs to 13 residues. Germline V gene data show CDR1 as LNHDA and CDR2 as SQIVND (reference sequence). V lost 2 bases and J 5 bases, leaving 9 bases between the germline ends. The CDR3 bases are TGTGCCAGTAGTATAAGACTTCAATATGGCTACACCTTC. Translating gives CASSIRLQYGYTF.

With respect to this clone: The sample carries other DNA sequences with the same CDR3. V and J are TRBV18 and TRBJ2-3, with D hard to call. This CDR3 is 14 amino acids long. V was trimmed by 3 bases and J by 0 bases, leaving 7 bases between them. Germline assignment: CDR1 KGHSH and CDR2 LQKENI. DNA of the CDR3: TGTGCCAGCTCACCGTTAGTGAGCACAGATACGCAGTATTTT. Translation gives CASSPLVSTDTQYF.

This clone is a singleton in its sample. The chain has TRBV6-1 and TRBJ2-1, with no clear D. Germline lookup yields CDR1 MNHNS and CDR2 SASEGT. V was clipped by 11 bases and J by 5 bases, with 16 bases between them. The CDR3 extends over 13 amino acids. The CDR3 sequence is CARGFGGDNEQFF. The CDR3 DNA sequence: TGTGCCCGTGGTTTCGGCGGCGACAATGAGCAGTTCTTC.

The CDR3 nucleotides are TGTGCCAGCAGCCAAATAGCGGGGAGCTACGAGCAGTACTTC. Translating it yields CASSQIAGSYEQYF. V usage is TRBV14 and J usage is TRBJ2-7, with 8 bases aligning to TRBD2. The CDR3 contains 14 residues. In germline, CDR1 is SGHDN, CDR2 FVKESK. After removal of 2 bases from V and 3 bases from J, the junction contained 3 bases not matched to a gene. Drawing the rest from reference TRBV14 and TRBJ2-7, the complete variable domain is EAGVTQFPSHSVIEKGQTVTLRCDPISGHDNLYWYRRVMGKEIKFLLHFVKESKQDESGMPNNRFLAERTGGTYSTLKVQPAELEDSGVYFCASSQIAGSYEQYFGPGTRLTVT.

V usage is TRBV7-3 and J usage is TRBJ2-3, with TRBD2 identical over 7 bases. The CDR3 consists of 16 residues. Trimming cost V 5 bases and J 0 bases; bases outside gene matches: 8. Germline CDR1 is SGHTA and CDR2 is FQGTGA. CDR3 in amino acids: CASSPDSSGSTDTQYF. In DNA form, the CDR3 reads TGTGCCAGCAGCCCCGATTCTAGCGGTAGCACAGATACGCAGTATTTT.

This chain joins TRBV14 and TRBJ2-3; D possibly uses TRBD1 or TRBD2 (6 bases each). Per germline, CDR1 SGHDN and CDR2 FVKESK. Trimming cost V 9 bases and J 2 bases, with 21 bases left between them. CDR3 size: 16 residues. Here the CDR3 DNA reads TGTGCCAGAGTTTCCGATAGGGGGGATCCCACAGATACGCAGTATTTT. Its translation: CARVSDRGDPTDTQYF.

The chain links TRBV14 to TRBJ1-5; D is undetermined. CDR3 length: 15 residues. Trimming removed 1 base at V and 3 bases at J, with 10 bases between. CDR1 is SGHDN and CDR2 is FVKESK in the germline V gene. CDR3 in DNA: TGTGCCAGCAGCCAAGGAAGGTTGAACAATCAGCCCCAGCATTTT. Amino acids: CASSQGRLNNQPQHF.

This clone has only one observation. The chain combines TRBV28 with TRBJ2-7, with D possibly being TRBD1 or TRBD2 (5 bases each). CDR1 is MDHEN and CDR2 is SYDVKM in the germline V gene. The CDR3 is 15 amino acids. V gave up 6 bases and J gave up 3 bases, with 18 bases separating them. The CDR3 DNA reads TGTGCCAGCAGCTTCCCCGGAGGACAAAACTACGAGCAGTACTTC. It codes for CASSFPGGQNYEQYF.

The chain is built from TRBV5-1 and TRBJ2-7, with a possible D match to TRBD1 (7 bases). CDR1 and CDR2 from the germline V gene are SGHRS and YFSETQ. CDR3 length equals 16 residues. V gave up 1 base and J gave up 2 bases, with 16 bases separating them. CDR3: CASSLFPRGRTYEQYF. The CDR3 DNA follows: TGCGCCAGCAGCTTGTTCCCCAGGGGGAGGACCTACGAGCAGTACTTC.

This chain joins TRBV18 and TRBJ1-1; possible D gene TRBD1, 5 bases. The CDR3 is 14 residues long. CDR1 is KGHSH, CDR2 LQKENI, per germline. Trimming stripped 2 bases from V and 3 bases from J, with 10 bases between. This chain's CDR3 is CASSPVGGDTEAFF. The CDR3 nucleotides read TGTGCCAGCTCACCAGTAGGAGGGGACACTGAAGCTTTCTTT.